Below, one TCR beta chain is given with its context. The germline gives CDR1 SGHTA, CDR2 FQGNSA. CDR3 length: 14 residues. The V and J ends lost 3 bases and 1 base respectively, with 9 bases between them. This specimen belongs to a study of blood T cell repertoires in COVID-19. Study-wide context: The United States, Italy and Spain were the sources of the acute and convalescent COVID-19 samples. T cells, B-cell-depleted T cells, or PBMCs supplied cDNA or gDNA.

Participants were aged about 18 to 100 years from around 25 US areas. The recovered donors of Cohort 3 showed two negative PCRs, clearance, or symptom resolution. Using immunoSEQ multiplex PCR, the repertoire was profiled, and TCRdb retains in-frame clones only, with some absent. Of roughly 400,000 clones detected, about 87% appear once; the ten largest clones hold roughly 10%. Sequencing was performed on PBMCs or T cells enriched from blood (not recorded which). The gene calls are TRBV7-2 and TRBJ1-1; the D is unclear. This sequence was found in a woman aged 45-59 years who had recovered from COVID-19. The CDR3: CASSLTSTNTEAFF. The CDR3 nucleotides are TGTGCCAGCAGCTTGACTTCCACGAACACTGAAGCTTTCTTT. The entire variable domain, with the rest obtained from reference TRBV7-2 and TRBJ1-1, is as follows: GAGVSQSPSNKVTEKGKDVELRCDPISGHTALYWYRQSLGQGLEFLIYFQGNSAPDKSGLPSDRFSAERTGGSVSTLTIQRTQQEDSAVYLCASSLTSTNTEAFFGQGTRLTVV.